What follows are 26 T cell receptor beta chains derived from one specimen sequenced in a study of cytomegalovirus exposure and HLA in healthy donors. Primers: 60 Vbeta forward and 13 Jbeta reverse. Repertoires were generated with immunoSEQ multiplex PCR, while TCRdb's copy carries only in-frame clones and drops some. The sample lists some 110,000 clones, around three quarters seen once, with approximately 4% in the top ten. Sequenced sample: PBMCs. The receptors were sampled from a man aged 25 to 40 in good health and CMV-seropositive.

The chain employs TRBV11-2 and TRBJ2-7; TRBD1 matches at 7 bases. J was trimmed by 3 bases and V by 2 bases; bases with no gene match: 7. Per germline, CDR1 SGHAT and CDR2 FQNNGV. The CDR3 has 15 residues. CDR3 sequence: CASSLFETGIYEQYF. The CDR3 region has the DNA TGTGCCAGCAGCTTATTCGAGACAGGGATCTACGAGCAGTACTTC.

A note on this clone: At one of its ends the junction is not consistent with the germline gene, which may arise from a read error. CDR3 coding DNA: TGTGCTAGCAGCTCCGCTCGCCTAGGTGCGGAGACCCAGTACTTC. Encoded protein: CASSSARLGAETQYF. This rearrangement joins TRBV7-7 to TRBJ2-5; D is ambiguous. CDR3 size: 15 residues. Looked up from germline, CDR1 is SSHAT and CDR2 is FNYEAQ (reference sequence).

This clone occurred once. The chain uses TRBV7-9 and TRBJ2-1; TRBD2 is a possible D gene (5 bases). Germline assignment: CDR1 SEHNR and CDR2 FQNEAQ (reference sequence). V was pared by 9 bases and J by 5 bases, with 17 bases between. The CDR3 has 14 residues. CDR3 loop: CARERDPTNNEQFF. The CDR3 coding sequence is TGTGCCAGGGAAAGAGATCCGACTAACAATGAGCAGTTCTTC.

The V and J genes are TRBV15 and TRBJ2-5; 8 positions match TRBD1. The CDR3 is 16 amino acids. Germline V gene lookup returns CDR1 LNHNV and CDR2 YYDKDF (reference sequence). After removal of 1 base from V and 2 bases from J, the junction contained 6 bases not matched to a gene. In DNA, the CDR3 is TGTGCCACCAGCAGAGGGAGGGGACAGGCACAAGAGACCCAGTACTTC. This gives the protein CATSRGRGQAQETQYF.

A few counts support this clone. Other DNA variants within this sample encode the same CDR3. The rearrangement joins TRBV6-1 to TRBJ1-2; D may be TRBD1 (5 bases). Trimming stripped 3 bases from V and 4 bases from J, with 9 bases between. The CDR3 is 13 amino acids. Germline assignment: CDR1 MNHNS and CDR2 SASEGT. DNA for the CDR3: TGTGCCAGCAGTGAGCAGGGTTCCTATGGCTACACCTTC. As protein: CASSEQGSYGYTF.

CDR3 amino acids: CASSVEAGVYEQYF. The CDR3 region has the DNA TGTGCCAGCAGCGTAGAAGCGGGGGTCTACGAGCAGTACTTC. The chain combines TRBV9 with TRBJ2-7, with 8 bases lining up with TRBD2. The junction had 2 bases not matched to a gene; V was cut back by 0 bases and J by 3 bases. Germline CDR1 and CDR2: SGDLS and YYNGEE. CDR3 length equals 14 residues. Combining the CDR3 with reference TRBV9 and TRBJ2-7 gives the whole variable domain DSGVTQTPKHLITATGQRVTLRCSPRSGDLSVYWYQQSLDQGLQFLIQYYNGEERAKGNILERFSAQQFPDLHSELNLSSLELGDSALYFCASSVEAGVYEQYFGPGTRLTVT.

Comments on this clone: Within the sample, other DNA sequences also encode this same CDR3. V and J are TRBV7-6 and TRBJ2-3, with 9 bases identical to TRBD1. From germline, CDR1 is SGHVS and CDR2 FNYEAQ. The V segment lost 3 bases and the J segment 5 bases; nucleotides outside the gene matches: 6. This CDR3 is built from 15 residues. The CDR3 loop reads CASSFVTGGGDTQYF. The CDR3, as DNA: TGTGCCAGCAGCTTCGTGACAGGGGGGGGAGATACGCAGTATTTT.

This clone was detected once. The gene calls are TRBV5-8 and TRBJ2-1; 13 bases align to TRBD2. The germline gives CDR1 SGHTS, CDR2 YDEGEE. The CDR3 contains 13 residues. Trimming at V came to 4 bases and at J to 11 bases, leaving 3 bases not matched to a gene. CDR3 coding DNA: TGTGCCAGCAGCCGGGGACTAGCGGGGCAGCAGTTCTTC. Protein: CASSRGLAGQQFF.

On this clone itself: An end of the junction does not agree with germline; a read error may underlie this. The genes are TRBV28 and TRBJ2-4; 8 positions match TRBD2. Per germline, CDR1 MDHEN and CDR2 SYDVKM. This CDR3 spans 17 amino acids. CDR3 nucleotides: TGTGCCAGCAGTTTTTTAACGGGGGGGGAAGCCAAAAACAGTCAGTACTTC. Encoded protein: CASSFLTGGEAKNSQYF. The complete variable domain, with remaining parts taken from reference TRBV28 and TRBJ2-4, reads DVKVTQSSRYLVKRTGEKVFLECVQDMDHENMFWYRQDPGLGLRLIYFSYDVKMKEKGDIPEGYSVSREKKERFSLILESASTNQTSMYLCASSFLTGGEAKNSQYFGAGTRLSVL.

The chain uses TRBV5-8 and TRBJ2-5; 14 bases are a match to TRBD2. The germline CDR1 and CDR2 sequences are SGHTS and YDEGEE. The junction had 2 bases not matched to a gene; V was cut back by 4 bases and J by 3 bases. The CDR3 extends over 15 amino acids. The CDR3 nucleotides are TGTGCCAGCAGCCCGGGACTAGCGGGGGAAGAGACCCAGTACTTC. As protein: CASSPGLAGEETQYF. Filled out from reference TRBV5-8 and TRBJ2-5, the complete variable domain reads EAGVTQSPTHLIKTRGQQATLRCSPISGHTSVYWYQQALGLGLQFLLWYDEGEERNRGNFPPRFSGRQFPNYSSELNVNALELEDSALYLCASSPGLAGEETQYFGPGTRLLVL.

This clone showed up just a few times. CDR3 bases: TGCGCCAGCAGCTTGGCCTTGGCGGGAGAGACCCAGTACTTC. Its protein product is CASSLALAGETQYF. The V call is TRBV5-1, the J call TRBJ2-5, with D possibly matching TRBD2 (5 bases). V dropped 0 bases and J dropped 4 bases, with 10 bases sitting between them. The CDR3 is 14 amino acids. Germline CDR1 reads SGHRS; CDR2 reads YFSETQ.

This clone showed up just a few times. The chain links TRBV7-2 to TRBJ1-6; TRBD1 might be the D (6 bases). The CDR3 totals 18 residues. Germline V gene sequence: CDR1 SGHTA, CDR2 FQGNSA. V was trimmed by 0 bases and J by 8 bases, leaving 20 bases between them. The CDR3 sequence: CASSLALGQRGGYSPLHF. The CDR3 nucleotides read TGTGCCAGCAGCTTAGCCCTAGGCCAGCGGGGGGGCTATTCACCCCTCCACTTT.

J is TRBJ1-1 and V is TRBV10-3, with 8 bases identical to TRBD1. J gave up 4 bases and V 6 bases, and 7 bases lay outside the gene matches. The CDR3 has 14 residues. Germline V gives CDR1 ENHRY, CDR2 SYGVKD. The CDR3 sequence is CAISDRQGSTEAFF. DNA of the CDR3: TGTGCCATCAGCGATCGACAGGGGTCCACTGAAGCTTTCTTT.

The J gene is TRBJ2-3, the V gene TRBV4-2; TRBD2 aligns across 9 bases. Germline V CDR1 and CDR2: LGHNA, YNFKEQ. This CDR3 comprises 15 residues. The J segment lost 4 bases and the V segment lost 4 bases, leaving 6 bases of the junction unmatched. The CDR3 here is CASSPSGEQPDTQYF. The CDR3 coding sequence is TGTGCCAGCAGCCCTAGCGGGGAGCAGCCAGATACGCAGTATTTT.

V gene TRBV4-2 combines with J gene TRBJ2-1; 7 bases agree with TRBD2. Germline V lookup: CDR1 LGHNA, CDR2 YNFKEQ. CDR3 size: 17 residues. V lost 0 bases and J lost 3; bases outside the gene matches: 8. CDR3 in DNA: TGTGCCAGCAGCCAAGATCGACAGCGGGAATTCTACAATGAGCAGTTCTTC. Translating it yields CASSQDRQREFYNEQFF.

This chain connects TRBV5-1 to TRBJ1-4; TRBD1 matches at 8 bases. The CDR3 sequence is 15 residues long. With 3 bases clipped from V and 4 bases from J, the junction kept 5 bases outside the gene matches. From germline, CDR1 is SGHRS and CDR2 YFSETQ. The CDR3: CASSWQGAVNEKLFF. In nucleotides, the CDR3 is TGCGCCAGCAGCTGGCAGGGGGCAGTTAATGAAAAACTGTTTTTT.

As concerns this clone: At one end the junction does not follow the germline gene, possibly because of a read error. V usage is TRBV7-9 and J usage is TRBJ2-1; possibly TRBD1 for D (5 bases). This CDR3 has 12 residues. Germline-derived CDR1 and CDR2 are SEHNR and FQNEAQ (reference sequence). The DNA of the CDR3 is TGTTCCAGCAGTTCTCAGGGCCATGAGCAGTTCTTC. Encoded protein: CSSSSQGHEQFF. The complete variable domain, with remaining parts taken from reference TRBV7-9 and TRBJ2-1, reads DTGVSQNPRHKITKRGQNVTFRCDPISEHNRLYWYRQTLGQGPEFLTYFQNEAQLEKSRLLSDRFSAERPKGSFSTLEIQRTEQGDSAMYLCSSSSQGHEQFFGPGTRLTVL.

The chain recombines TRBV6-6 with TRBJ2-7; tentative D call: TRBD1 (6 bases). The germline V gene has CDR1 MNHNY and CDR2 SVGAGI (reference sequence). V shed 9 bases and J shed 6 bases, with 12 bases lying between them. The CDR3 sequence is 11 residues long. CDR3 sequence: CASYRVGEQYF. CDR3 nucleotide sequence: TGTGCCAGTTACAGGGTTGGCGAGCAGTACTTC.

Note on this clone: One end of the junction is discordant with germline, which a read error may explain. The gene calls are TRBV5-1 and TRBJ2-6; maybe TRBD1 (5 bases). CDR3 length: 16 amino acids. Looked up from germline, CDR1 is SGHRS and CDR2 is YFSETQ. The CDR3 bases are TGCGCCAGCAGCTTGATGTCGGGCTCTGGGGCCAACGGCCTGACTTTC. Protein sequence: CASSLMSGSGANGLTF.

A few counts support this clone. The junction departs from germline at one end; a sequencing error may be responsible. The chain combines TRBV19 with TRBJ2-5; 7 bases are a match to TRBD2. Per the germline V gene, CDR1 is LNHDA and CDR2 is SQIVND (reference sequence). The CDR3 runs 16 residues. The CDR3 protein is CASSTTWGRDHETQYF. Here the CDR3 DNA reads TGTGCCAGTAGTACAACATGGGGGAGGGACCATGAGACCCAGTACTTC.

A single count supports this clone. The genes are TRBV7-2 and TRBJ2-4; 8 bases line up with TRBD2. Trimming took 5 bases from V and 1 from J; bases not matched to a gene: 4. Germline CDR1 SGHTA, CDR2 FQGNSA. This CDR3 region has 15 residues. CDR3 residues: CASSPGGTAKNIQYF. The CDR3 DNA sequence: TGTGCCAGCAGCCCGGGGGGGACGGCCAAAAACATTCAGTACTTC.

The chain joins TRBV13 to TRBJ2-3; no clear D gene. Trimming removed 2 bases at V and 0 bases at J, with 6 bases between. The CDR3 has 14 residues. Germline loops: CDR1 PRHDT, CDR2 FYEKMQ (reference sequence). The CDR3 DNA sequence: TGTGCCAGCAGCTTACGAGCGAGCACAGATACGCAGTATTTT. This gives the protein CASSLRASTDTQYF.

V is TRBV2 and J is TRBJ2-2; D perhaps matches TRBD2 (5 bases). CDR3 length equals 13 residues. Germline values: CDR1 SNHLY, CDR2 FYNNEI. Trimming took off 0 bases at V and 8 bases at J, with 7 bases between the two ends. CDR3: CASSEAREGELFF. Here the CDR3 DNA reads TGTGCCAGCAGTGAAGCGAGGGAAGGGGAGCTGTTTTTT.

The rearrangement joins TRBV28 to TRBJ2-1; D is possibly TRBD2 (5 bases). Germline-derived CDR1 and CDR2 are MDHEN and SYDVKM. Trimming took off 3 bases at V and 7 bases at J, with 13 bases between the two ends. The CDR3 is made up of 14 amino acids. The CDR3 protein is CASSLMASRNEQFF. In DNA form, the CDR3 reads TGTGCCAGCAGTTTGATGGCTAGCCGGAATGAGCAGTTCTTC.

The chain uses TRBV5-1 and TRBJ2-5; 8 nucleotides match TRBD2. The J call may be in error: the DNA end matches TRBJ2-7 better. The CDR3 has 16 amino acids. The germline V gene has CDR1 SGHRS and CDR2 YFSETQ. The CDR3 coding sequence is TGCGCCAGCAGCTTGGCCGTAGCGGGGAGCTCCTACGAGCAGTACTTC. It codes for CASSLAVAGSSYEQYF.

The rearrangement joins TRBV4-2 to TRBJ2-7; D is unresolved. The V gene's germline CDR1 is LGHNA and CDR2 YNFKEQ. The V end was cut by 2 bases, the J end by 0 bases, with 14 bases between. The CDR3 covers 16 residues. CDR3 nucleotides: TGTGCCAGCAGCCAACTTCTTCAGCGCTACTCCTACGAGCAGTACTTC. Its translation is CASSQLLQRYSYEQYF.